Below are 29 T cell receptor beta chains sequenced from a single sample in a study of shared clonotypes between healthy human individuals. Profiling relied on immunoSEQ multiplex PCR, and the TCRdb table lists in-frame clones only, not all of them. The sample comprises 950,000 to 1,300,000 clones, about 75% of which are singletons, and 1.2% to 1.5% rests with the top ten. Sequencing was done on a sample of memory CD4+ T cells sorted from blood. As for subset: CD45RA-negative fraction. The receptors shown here come from a man in his late teens or twenties in good health.

This chain links TRBV25-1 with TRBJ1-4; TRBD1 aligns across 7 bases. The CDR3 has 15 residues. With V trimmed by 4 bases and J by 8 bases, 10 bases remained unmatched. Germline CDR1 and CDR2: MGHDK and SYGVNS. In DNA, the CDR3 is TGTGCCAGCAGTGGTCCGGGACAGAATAGAGAAAAACTGTTTTTT. Protein: CASSGPGQNREKLFF.

Points on this clone: Other DNA sequences in the same sample also yield this CDR3. CDR3 residues: CASSRDNYGYTF. The CDR3 coding sequence is TGCGCCAGCAGTAGGGACAACTATGGCTACACCTTC. The V call is TRBV5-1, the J call TRBJ1-2, with D maybe TRBD1 (5 bases). The CDR3 is 12 amino acids. Germline V lookup: CDR1 SGHRS, CDR2 YFSETQ. Trimming shortened V by 5 bases and J by 2 bases, and 7 bases separated the two germline ends.

The rearrangement links TRBV27 to TRBJ1-5, with D possibly being TRBD1 (5 bases). Trimming cost V 0 bases and J 1 base, with 13 bases left between them. Germline values: CDR1 MNHEY, CDR2 SMNVEV (reference sequence). The CDR3 spans 17 residues. DNA for the CDR3: TGTGCCAGCAGTTTATCTTCAGGGAGATTGAGCAATCAGCCCCAGCATTTT. Amino acids: CASSLSSGRLSNQPQHF.

The chain combines TRBV18 with TRBJ1-4; TRBD1 aligns across 10 bases. This CDR3 comprises 15 residues. CDR1 is KGHSH and CDR2 is LQKENI in the germline V gene. Losses at the gene ends were 6 bases for V and 7 bases for J; bases not matched to a gene: 8. The CDR3 sequence is CASSGQGSIGEKLFF. The CDR3 DNA reads as TGTGCCAGCTCGGGACAGGGGTCAATCGGTGAAAAACTGTTTTTT.

This clone occurred a few times. The CDR3 DNA sequence: TGTGCCAGCAGCCAACAGGGCAACACTGAAGCTTTCTTT. Protein sequence: CASSQQGNTEAFF. The chain employs TRBV16 and TRBJ1-1, with a possible D match to TRBD1 (5 bases). This CDR3 has 13 amino acids. In germline, CDR1 is KGHSY, CDR2 FQNENV. Trimming removed 2 bases at V and 2 bases at J, with 6 bases between.

V and J are TRBV2 and TRBJ2-5, with unresolved D. The length of the CDR3 is 13 residues. Trimming shortened V by 1 base and J by 10 bases, and 13 bases separated the two germline ends. Germline assignment: CDR1 SNHLY and CDR2 FYNNEI. CDR3 DNA: TGTGCCAGCAGTGAAGGAGCCCCTCAAGTCCAGTACTTC. Its protein product is CASSEGAPQVQYF.

This clone was picked up one time. The chain combines TRBV2 with TRBJ1-4, with TRBD1 matching over 7 bases. Germline CDR1 is SNHLY and CDR2 is FYNNEI. The J segment lost 7 bases and the V segment lost 4 bases, leaving 3 bases of the junction unmatched. The length of the CDR3 is 13 residues. The CDR3 nucleotides read TGTGCCAGCAGTGGGGGACAGCTTGAAAAACTGTTTTTT. Translating gives CASSGGQLEKLFF.

The rearrangement joins TRBV10-3 to TRBJ2-2; perhaps D is TRBD1 or TRBD2 (5 bases each). This CDR3 contains 14 residues. Germline values: CDR1 ENHRY, CDR2 SYGVKD. Deletions cut 0 bases from V and 5 bases from J, with 7 bases between. CDR3 bases: TGTGCCATCAGTGAGTCGGGGGATACCGGGGAGCTGTTTTTT. It translates to CAISESGDTGELFF.

This clone was detected a few times. The sample contains more than one DNA sequence encoding this CDR3. The chain links TRBV10-3 to TRBJ1-1; no reliable D call. Trimming pared 6 bases from V and 4 bases from J, leaving 9 bases between. Per germline, CDR1 ENHRY and CDR2 SYGVKD. CDR3 length: 12 residues. The CDR3 DNA is TGTGCCATCAGGGGAGTGGGCACTGAAGCTTTCTTT. Translation gives CAIRGVGTEAFF.

The rearrangement uses TRBV5-1 and TRBJ2-2; 8 nucleotides agree with TRBD1. There are 14 residues in the CDR3. The V gene end was trimmed by 5 bases and the J gene end by 5 bases; junction bases not matched to a gene: 5. From germline, CDR1 is SGHRS and CDR2 YFSETQ. The chain's CDR3 is CASRTGVGTGELFF. CDR3 nucleotide sequence: TGCGCCAGCAGGACAGGGGTAGGAACCGGGGAGCTGTTTTTT.

The V call is TRBV25-1, the J call TRBJ2-3; D is possibly TRBD1 (6 bases). The V end was cut by 3 bases, the J end by 4 bases, with 8 bases between. Germline V lookup: CDR1 MGHDK, CDR2 SYGVNS. This CDR3 has 13 amino acids. In DNA form, the CDR3 reads TGTGCCAGCAGTGATCAGGGGCCAGATACGCAGTATTTT. As protein: CASSDQGPDTQYF.

CDR3 sequence reads: CASSLPSRADTQYF. CDR3 in DNA: TGCGCCAGCAGCCTTCCTAGCAGGGCAGATACGCAGTATTTT. This sequence joins TRBV4-1 and TRBJ2-3, with D perhaps being TRBD1 or TRBD2 (5 bases each). V was shortened by 4 bases and J by 4 bases, with 12 bases between the two germline ends. The CDR3 is made up of 14 amino acids. The germline V gene has CDR1 MGHRA and CDR2 YSYEKL.

To note about this clone: Different DNA sequences within this sample yield the same CDR3. The rearrangement links TRBV10-3 to TRBJ2-7; 7 positions agree with TRBD2. The ends lost 0 bases at V and 4 bases at J; junction bases unmatched: 6. CDR1 is ENHRY, CDR2 SYGVKD, per germline. The CDR3 is made up of 15 amino acids. The CDR3 sequence is CAISESGGGVYEQYF. As DNA, the CDR3 is TGTGCCATCAGTGAGTCAGGCGGGGGAGTATACGAGCAGTACTTC.

The genes are TRBV6-5 and TRBJ1-1; D is uncertain. From germline, CDR1 is MNHEY and CDR2 SVGAGI. V dropped 8 bases and J dropped 6 bases, with 10 bases sitting between them. The CDR3 has 11 residues. CDR3 DNA: TGTGCCAGCGCCAGCGTATCTGAAGCTTTCTTT. It is translated as CASASVSEAFF.

The genes are TRBV6-5 and TRBJ1-6; possibly TRBD1 for D (6 bases). Germline V gene data show CDR1 as MNHEY and CDR2 as SVGAGI. The CDR3 is 15 residues long. V gave up 5 bases and J gave up 8 bases, with 16 bases separating them. The CDR3 here is CASSPGTQRDSPLHF. CDR3 DNA sequence: TGTGCCAGCAGTCCTGGGACACAACGGGATTCACCCCTCCACTTT.

The chain couples TRBV27 to TRBJ2-1; tentative D call: TRBD2 (7 bases). This CDR3 contains 15 residues. In germline, CDR1 is MNHEY, CDR2 SMNVEV (reference sequence). Trimming removed 0 bases at V and 7 bases at J, with 13 bases between. This chain's CDR3 is CASSLSRGGWNEQFF. In DNA form, the CDR3 reads TGTGCCAGCAGTTTATCCCGCGGGGGCTGGAATGAGCAGTTCTTC.

The chain combines TRBV9 with TRBJ2-2, with D unclear. The CDR3 consists of 15 residues. Trimming took 0 bases from V and 6 from J, leaving 12 bases between them. The germline CDR1 and CDR2 sequences are SGDLS and YYNGEE. CDR3 residues: CASSVAVGWAGELFF. CDR3 DNA: TGTGCCAGCAGCGTAGCTGTCGGGTGGGCCGGGGAGCTGTTTTTT.

This clone was detected only a few times. The CDR3 region is CASSGWDIPYYEQYF. CDR3 in DNA: TGTGCCAGCAGTGGGTGGGATATCCCGTACTACGAGCAGTACTTC. This rearrangement joins TRBV6-1 to TRBJ2-7; D ambiguous. The V gene lost 4 bases and the J gene lost 3 bases, with 16 bases spanning the gap. This CDR3 has 15 amino acids. The germline CDR1 and CDR2 sequences are MNHNS and SASEGT.

The chain carries TRBV7-2 and TRBJ1-3, with D hard to call. The germline V and J ends were trimmed by 2 bases and 0 bases, with 17 bases remaining between them. Looked up from germline, CDR1 is SGHTA and CDR2 is FQGNSA. The CDR3 covers 18 residues. This CDR3 is CASSLSMSGQLSGNTIYF. For the CDR3, the DNA is TGTGCCAGCAGCTTAAGTATGTCCGGGCAGCTCTCTGGAAACACCATATATTTT. Full variable domain (missing parts from reference TRBV7-2 and TRBJ1-3): GAGVSQSPSNKVTEKGKDVELRCDPISGHTALYWYRQSLGQGLEFLIYFQGNSAPDKSGLPSDRFSAERTGGSVSTLTIQRTQQEDSAVYLCASSLSMSGQLSGNTIYFGEGSWLTVV.

This chain connects TRBV4-1 to TRBJ2-7; D remains ambiguous. Trimming cost V 0 bases and J 0 bases, with 15 bases left between them. The germline CDR1 and CDR2 sequences are MGHRA and YSYEKL. CDR3 length equals 17 residues. The CDR3 protein is CASSQEWAHFSSYEQYF. The CDR3 DNA sequence: TGCGCCAGCAGCCAAGAATGGGCCCATTTCTCCTCCTACGAGCAGTACTTC.

The chain links TRBV27 to TRBJ2-7; the D gene is possibly TRBD2 (6 bases). Trimming cost V 10 bases and J 2 bases, with 24 bases left between them. In germline, CDR1 is MNHEY, CDR2 SMNVEV (reference sequence). This CDR3 region has 16 residues. CDR3 region: CATVSFLASHPYEQYF. DNA of the CDR3: TGTGCCACCGTATCGTTCCTAGCGTCCCACCCCTACGAGCAGTACTTC.

The V gene is TRBV7-9, the J gene TRBJ2-3; D is possibly TRBD2 (6 bases). Germline V gene data show CDR1 as SEHNR and CDR2 as FQNEAQ (reference sequence). Trimming shortened V by 0 bases and J by 5 bases, and 12 bases separated the two germline ends. The CDR3 is 15 amino acids. The CDR3 loop is CASSLALGGGDTQYF. DNA of the CDR3: TGTGCCAGCAGCTTAGCTTTGGGGGGTGGAGATACGCAGTATTTT. The variable domain in full, completed from reference TRBV7-9 and TRBJ2-3, reads DTGVSQNPRHKITKRGQNVTFRCDPISEHNRLYWYRQTLGQGPEFLTYFQNEAQLEKSRLLSDRFSAERPKGSFSTLEIQRTEQGDSAMYLCASSLALGGGDTQYFGPGTRLTVL.

The chain recombines TRBV5-4 with TRBJ2-2; D remains unclear. The germline CDR1 and CDR2 sequences are SGHNT and YYREEE (reference sequence). The CDR3 length is 16 residues. Deletions cut 3 bases from V and 6 bases from J, with 18 bases between. CDR3 sequence (DNA): TGTGCCAGCAGCTCACGGTCCGGACCCGGGTCCGGGGAGCTGTTTTTT. It encodes CASSSRSGPGSGELFF.

This clone showed up many times. The genes are TRBV5-8 and TRBJ1-5; D might be TRBD1 (5 bases). Germline assignment: CDR1 SGHTS and CDR2 YDEGEE. V was shortened by 1 base and J by 1 base, with 12 bases between the two germline ends. The CDR3 runs to 16 residues. The CDR3 DNA sequence: TGTGCCAGCAGCTTGATGGGGGGATCAAGCAATCAGCCCCAGCATTTT. It translates to CASSLMGGSSNQPQHF.

CDR3 sequence (DNA): TGTGCCAGCAGCTCAGGGAGGGGTCAAGAGACCCAGTACTTC. Protein: CASSSGRGQETQYF. The chain carries TRBV7-8 and TRBJ2-5; TRBD2 matches at 7 bases. The V gene's germline CDR1 is SGHVS and CDR2 FQNEAQ. V lost 4 bases and J lost 2; bases outside the gene matches: 4. The CDR3 consists of 14 residues.

V and J are TRBV11-2 and TRBJ1-2; 7 bases are shared with TRBD1. The CDR3 consists of 15 residues. J gave up 2 bases and V 1 base, and 4 bases lay outside the gene matches. The germline gives CDR1 SGHAT, CDR2 FQNNGV. CDR3 region: CASSLASTGNYGYTF. CDR3 in DNA: TGTGCCAGCAGCTTAGCCTCGACAGGGAACTATGGCTACACCTTC.

The chain joins TRBV19 to TRBJ2-2, with D unresolved. V lost 1 base to trimming and J lost 3 bases, with 6 bases between them. Germline loops: CDR1 LNHDA, CDR2 SQIVND (reference sequence). The CDR3 has 14 amino acids. CDR3 region: CASSIAHHTGELFF. The CDR3, as DNA: TGTGCCAGTAGTATAGCCCACCACACCGGGGAGCTGTTTTTT.

The rearrangement uses TRBV6-1 and TRBJ1-3; unclear D gene. CDR3 length equals 10 residues. V gave up 6 bases and J gave up 10 bases, with 7 bases separating them. The germline gives CDR1 MNHNS, CDR2 SASEGT. The CDR3 spells CASRTETIYF. The CDR3 DNA follows: TGTGCCAGCAGAACAGAAACCATATATTTT.

This clone was detected only a few times. The chain employs TRBV10-2 and TRBJ2-7, with D possibly being TRBD2 (6 bases). The CDR3 is 12 amino acids. The ends were cut back, 6 bases at V and 2 bases at J, with 8 bases in the middle. CDR1 and CDR2 (germline): WSHSY, SAAADI. CDR3 loop: CASREGTYEQYF. CDR3 in DNA: TGCGCCAGCAGGGAGGGGACCTACGAGCAGTACTTC.